The 17 T cell receptor beta chains below were found in one sample sequenced in a study of cytomegalovirus exposure and HLA in healthy donors. Vbeta (60) and Jbeta (13) primers were used in the PCR. This table comes from immunoSEQ multiplex PCR, and its TCRdb copy is limited to in-frame clones, with some not included. The top ten hold around 9.3% of the sample, which has approximately 150,000 clones, 65% to 70% seen once. Sequenced: PBMCs. The receptor source for this set is a man between 25 and 39 years old in good health and CMV-seropositive.

The chain employs TRBV25-1 and TRBJ2-1; 7 bases are shared with TRBD2. This CDR3 region has 17 residues. Germline V gene data show CDR1 as MGHDK and CDR2 as SYGVNS. The V gene end was trimmed by 4 bases and the J gene end by 8 bases; junction bases not matched to a gene: 17. Here the CDR3 reads CASSGTGWGGLLHEQFF. In DNA form, the CDR3 reads TGTGCCAGCAGTGGCACGGGGTGGGGGGGATTGTTACATGAGCAGTTCTTC.

The rearrangement links TRBV6-5 to TRBJ2-2, with 11 bases identical to TRBD1. The CDR3 is 14 residues long. CDR1 MNHEY and CDR2 SVGAGI come from the germline V gene. V dropped 9 bases and J dropped 6; count of bases not matched to a gene: 6. Here the CDR3 reads CASKDRGHAGELFF. In nucleotides, the CDR3 is TGTGCCAGTAAGGACAGGGGGCATGCCGGGGAGCTGTTTTTT.

The chain uses TRBV18 and TRBJ2-7; 7 nucleotides line up with TRBD1. The germline V gene has CDR1 KGHSH and CDR2 LQKENI. CDR3 size: 13 residues. V gave up 3 bases and J gave up 5 bases; unmatched junction bases: 4. The CDR3 coding sequence is TGTGCCAGCTCACCCCGGACAGGTGACGAGCAGTACTTC. Encoded protein: CASSPRTGDEQYF.

This chain connects TRBV29-1 to TRBJ1-1, with D possibly being TRBD1 (5 bases). The CDR3 contains 14 residues. The germline V and J ends were trimmed by 1 base and 0 bases, with 9 bases remaining between them. Germline-derived CDR1 and CDR2 are SQVTM and ANQGSEA. CDR3 sequence: CSVEGQPMNTEAFF. The DNA of the CDR3 is TGCAGCGTTGAAGGACAGCCGATGAACACTGAAGCTTTCTTT. Based on the CDR3 plus reference TRBV29-1 and TRBJ1-1, the full variable domain is SAVISQKPSRDICQRGTSLTIQCQVDSQVTMMFWYRQQPGQSLTLIATANQGSEATYESGFVIDKFPISRPNLTFSTLTVSNMSPEDSSIYLCSVEGQPMNTEAFFGQGTRLTVV.

This clone showed up just once. The chain employs TRBV30 and TRBJ1-1; D is undetermined. This CDR3 region has 15 residues. V was pared by 2 bases and J by 5 bases, with 18 bases between. Germline loops: CDR1 GTSNPN, CDR2 SVGIG (reference sequence). The CDR3 DNA reads TGTGCCTGGAGTTTGCGGGGAGGAGGGAGGACTGAAGCTTTCTTT. It yields the protein CAWSLRGGGRTEAFF.

The V and J genes are TRBV5-4 and TRBJ2-6; 9 nucleotides line up with TRBD1. V dropped 4 bases and J dropped 0; count of bases not matched to a gene: 8. This CDR3 region has 18 residues. CDR1 and CDR2 from the germline V gene are SGHNT and YYREEE (reference sequence). The CDR3 coding sequence is TGTGCCAGCAGCGAGGGACAGGGTATTTCCTCTGGGGCCAACGTCCTGACTTTC. Protein: CASSEGQGISSGANVLTF.

Only one count was recorded for this clone. The chain is built from TRBV28 and TRBJ1-1; 9 nucleotides match TRBD1. Trimming took 4 bases from V and 8 from J; bases not matched to a gene: 8. This CDR3 region has 14 residues. Germline CDR1 reads MDHEN; CDR2 reads SYDVKM. The CDR3 is CASSSFTGGGEAFF. CDR3 DNA: TGTGCCAGCAGTTCCTTCACAGGGGGCGGGGAAGCTTTCTTT. Together with reference TRBV28 and TRBJ1-1, the CDR3 gives the full variable domain: DVKVTQSSRYLVKRTGEKVFLECVQDMDHENMFWYRQDPGLGLRLIYFSYDVKMKEKGDIPEGYSVSREKKERFSLILESASTNQTSMYLCASSSFTGGGEAFFGQGTRLTVV.

This rearrangement joins TRBV5-1 to TRBJ2-3, with D possibly matching TRBD2 (5 bases). Germline V gene sequence: CDR1 SGHRS, CDR2 YFSETQ. Trimming pared 2 bases from V and 3 bases from J, leaving 10 bases between. The CDR3 covers 14 residues. CDR3: CASSFRPGTDTQYF. In nucleotides, the CDR3 is TGCGCCAGCAGCTTCCGTCCGGGGACAGATACGCAGTATTTT.

The rearrangement joins TRBV7-2 to TRBJ2-7; TRBD2 might be the D (6 bases). CDR1 is SGHTA, CDR2 FQGNSA, per germline. This CDR3 spans 15 amino acids. The ends were cut back, 1 base at V and 1 base at J, with 11 bases in the middle. This CDR3 is CASSLGGSGSYEQYF. The CDR3 DNA is TGTGCCAGCAGCTTAGGGGGTAGCGGATCCTACGAGCAGTACTTC.

The J gene is TRBJ2-3, the V gene TRBV21-1; the DNA was not used to check the table's D call, TRBD2. TRBV21-1 is a pseudogene segment. This CDR3 region has 18 residues. CDR3 sequence (DNA): TGTGCCAGCAGCATTGTAGGGACTAGCGGTTCTAGCACAGATACGCAGTATTTT. Translated: CASSIVGTSGSSTDTQYF.

V gene TRBV19 combines with J gene TRBJ1-2; D is possibly TRBD1 (6 bases). V lost 4 bases, J lost 2 bases, and 14 bases lay in between. The germline CDR1 and CDR2 sequences are LNHDA and SQIVND (reference sequence). The CDR3 has 15 amino acids. DNA for the CDR3: TGTGCCAGTAGTACCGGCGTGGACAGAAACTATGGCTACACCTTC. Translating gives CASSTGVDRNYGYTF.

The chain recombines TRBV27 with TRBJ2-5; D is uncertain. The CDR3 is made up of 14 amino acids. V lost 5 bases and J lost 2, with 12 bases in between. Germline loops: CDR1 MNHEY, CDR2 SMNVEV (reference sequence). The CDR3 coding sequence is TGTGCCAGCAGTCCGACGTACAGACAAGAGACCCAGTACTTC. Translation: CASSPTYRQETQYF.

This chain uses TRBV21-1 with TRBJ1-2; the D call of TRBD1 is as the table states it, not checked on the DNA. TRBV21-1 constitutes a pseudogene. The CDR3 is made up of 11 amino acids. The CDR3 bases are TGTGCCAGTCAGGGTGTTTATGGCTACACCTTC. Translating it yields CASQGVYGYTF.

In this sample, this clone turned up a few times. This chain joins TRBV7-9 and TRBJ2-3; 14 bases fit TRBD2. The CDR3 is 17 residues long. Per the germline V gene, CDR1 is SEHNR and CDR2 is FQNEAQ (reference sequence). V was pared by 5 bases and J by 7 bases, with 11 bases of the junction left unmatched. This CDR3 reads CASSRGGLAGDHHTQYF. The CDR3 nucleotides are TGTGCCAGCAGCCGCGGGGGACTAGCGGGAGACCACCATACGCAGTATTTT.

CDR3 DNA sequence: TGTGCCAGCACCCGGGAGCCTAGGGACACCGGGGAGCTGTTTTTT. Translating it yields CASTREPRDTGELFF. This chain connects TRBV5-4 to TRBJ2-2, with D perhaps matching TRBD2 (6 bases). Germline lookup yields CDR1 SGHNT and CDR2 YYREEE (reference sequence). The CDR3 runs 15 residues. Trimming stripped 6 bases from V and 3 bases from J, with 15 bases between.

This CDR3 reads CASSRNPGQGAIGYGYTF. The CDR3, as DNA: TGTGCCAGCAGCCGGAACCCGGGACAGGGGGCGATCGGCTATGGCTACACCTTC. V usage is TRBV4-2 and J usage is TRBJ1-2; 12 positions agree with TRBD1. Unmatched junction bases numbered 13, after V lost 4 bases and J lost 4 bases. CDR3 size: 18 residues. Germline CDR1 and CDR2: LGHNA and YNFKEQ.

CDR3 region: CASSIDTAYEQYF. CDR3 DNA sequence: TGTGCCAGTAGTATAGACACAGCCTACGAGCAGTACTTC. The chain uses TRBV19 and TRBJ2-7; D not resolved. V was cut by 0 bases and J by 2 bases, with 5 bases left in between. Germline V gene lookup returns CDR1 LNHDA and CDR2 SQIVND (reference sequence). The CDR3 consists of 13 residues.